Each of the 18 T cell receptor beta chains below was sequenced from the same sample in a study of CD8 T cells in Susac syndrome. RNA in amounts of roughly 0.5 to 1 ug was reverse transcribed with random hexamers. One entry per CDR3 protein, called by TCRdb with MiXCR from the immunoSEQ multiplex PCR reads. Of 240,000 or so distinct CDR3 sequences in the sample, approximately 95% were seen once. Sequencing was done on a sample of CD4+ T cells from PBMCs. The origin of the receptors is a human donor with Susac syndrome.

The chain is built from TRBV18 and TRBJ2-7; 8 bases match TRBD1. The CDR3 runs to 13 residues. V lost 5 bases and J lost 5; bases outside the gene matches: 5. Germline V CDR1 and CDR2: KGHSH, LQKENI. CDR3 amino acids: CASSGQGADEQYF. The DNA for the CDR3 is TGTGCCAGCTCAGGACAGGGCGCCGACGAGCAGTACTTC.

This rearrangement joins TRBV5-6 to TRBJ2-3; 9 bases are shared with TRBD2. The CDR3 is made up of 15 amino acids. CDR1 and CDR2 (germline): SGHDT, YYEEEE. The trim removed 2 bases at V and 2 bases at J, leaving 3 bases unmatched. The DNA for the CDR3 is TGTGCCAGCAGCTTCATAGCGGGAGCCACAGATACGCAGTATTTT. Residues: CASSFIAGATDTQYF.

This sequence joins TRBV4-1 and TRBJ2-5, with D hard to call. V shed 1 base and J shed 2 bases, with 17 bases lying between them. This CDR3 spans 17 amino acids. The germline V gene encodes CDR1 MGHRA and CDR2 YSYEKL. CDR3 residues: CASSQASIFASQETQYF. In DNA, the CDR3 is TGCGCCAGCAGCCAAGCTTCAATTTTCGCGAGTCAAGAGACCCAGTACTTC.

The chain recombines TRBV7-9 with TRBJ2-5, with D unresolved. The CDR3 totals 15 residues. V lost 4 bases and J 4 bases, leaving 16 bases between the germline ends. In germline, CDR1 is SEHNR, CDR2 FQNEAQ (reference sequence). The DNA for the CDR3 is TGTGCCAGCAGCTCTCCAAGGCCCCAAGGAGAGACCCAGTACTTC. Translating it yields CASSSPRPQGETQYF.

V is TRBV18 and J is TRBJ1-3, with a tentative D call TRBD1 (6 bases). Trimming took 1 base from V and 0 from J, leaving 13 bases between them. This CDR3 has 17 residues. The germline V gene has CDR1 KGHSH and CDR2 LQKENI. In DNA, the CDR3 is TGTGCCAGCTCACCACAGGACAGCTTTAACTCTGGAAACACCATATATTTT. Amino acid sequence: CASSPQDSFNSGNTIYF.

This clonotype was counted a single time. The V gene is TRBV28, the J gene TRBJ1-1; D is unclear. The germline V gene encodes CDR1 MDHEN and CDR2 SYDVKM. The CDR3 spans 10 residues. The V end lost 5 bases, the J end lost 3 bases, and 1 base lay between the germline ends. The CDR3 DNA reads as TGTGCCAGCAGTCACACTGAAGCTTTCTTT. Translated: CASSHTEAFF.

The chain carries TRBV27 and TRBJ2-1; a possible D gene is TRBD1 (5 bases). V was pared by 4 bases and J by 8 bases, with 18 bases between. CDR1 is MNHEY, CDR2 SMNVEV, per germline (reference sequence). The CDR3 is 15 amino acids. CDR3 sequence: CASSSGLGRTYEQFF. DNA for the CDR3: TGTGCCAGCAGTTCCGGTTTGGGGCGGACGTATGAGCAGTTCTTC.

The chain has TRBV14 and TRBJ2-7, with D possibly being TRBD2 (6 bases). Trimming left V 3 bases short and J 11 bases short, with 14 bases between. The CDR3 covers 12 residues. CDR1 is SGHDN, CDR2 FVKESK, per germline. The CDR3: CASSHGTPKEYF. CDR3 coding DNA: TGTGCCAGCAGCCATGGGACTCCCAAAGAGTACTTC.

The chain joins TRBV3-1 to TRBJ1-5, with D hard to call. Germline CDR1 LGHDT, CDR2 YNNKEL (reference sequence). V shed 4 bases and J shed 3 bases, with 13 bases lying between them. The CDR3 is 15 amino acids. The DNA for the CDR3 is TGTGCCAGCAGCCGCGACGGTACGAACAATCAGCCCCAGCATTTT. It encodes CASSRDGTNNQPQHF. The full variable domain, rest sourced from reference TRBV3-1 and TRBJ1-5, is DTAVSQTPKYLVTQMGNDKSIKCEQNLGHDTMYWYKQDSKKFLKIMFSYNNKELIINETVPNRFSPKSPDKAHLNLHINSLELGDSAVYFCASSRDGTNNQPQHFGDGTRLSIL.

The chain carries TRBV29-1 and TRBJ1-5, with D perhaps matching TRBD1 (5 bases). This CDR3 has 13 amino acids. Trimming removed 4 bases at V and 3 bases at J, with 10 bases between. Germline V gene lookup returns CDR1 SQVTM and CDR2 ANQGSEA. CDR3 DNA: TGCAGCGTTGTCGCAGGGTACAATCAGCCCCAGCATTTT. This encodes CSVVAGYNQPQHF.

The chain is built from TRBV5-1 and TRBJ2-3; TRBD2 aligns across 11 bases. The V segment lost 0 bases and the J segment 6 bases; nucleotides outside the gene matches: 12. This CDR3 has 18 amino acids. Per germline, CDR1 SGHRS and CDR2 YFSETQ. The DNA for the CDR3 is TGCGCCAGCAGCTTGGCCGGCACTAGCGGGAGAGGAGGGGATACGCAGTATTTT. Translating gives CASSLAGTSGRGGDTQYF. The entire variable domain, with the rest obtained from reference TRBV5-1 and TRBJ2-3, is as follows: KAGVTQTPRYLIKTRGQQVTLSCSPISGHRSVSWYQQTPGQGLQFLFEYFSETQRNKGNFPGRFSGRQFSNSRSEMNVSTLELGDSALYLCASSLAGTSGRGGDTQYFGPGTRLTVL.

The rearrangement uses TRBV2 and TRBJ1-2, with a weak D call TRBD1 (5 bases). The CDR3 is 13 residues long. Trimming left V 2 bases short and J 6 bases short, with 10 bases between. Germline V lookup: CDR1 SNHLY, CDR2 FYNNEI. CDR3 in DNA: TGTGCCAGCAGTGAACAGGGCAGGGATGGCTACACCTTC. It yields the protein CASSEQGRDGYTF.

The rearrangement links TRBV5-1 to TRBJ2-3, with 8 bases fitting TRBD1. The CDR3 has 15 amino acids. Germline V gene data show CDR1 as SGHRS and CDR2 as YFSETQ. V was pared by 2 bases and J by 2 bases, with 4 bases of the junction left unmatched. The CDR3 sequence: CASSFGDRLTDTQYF. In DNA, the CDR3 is TGCGCCAGCAGCTTCGGGGACAGGCTCACAGATACGCAGTATTTT.

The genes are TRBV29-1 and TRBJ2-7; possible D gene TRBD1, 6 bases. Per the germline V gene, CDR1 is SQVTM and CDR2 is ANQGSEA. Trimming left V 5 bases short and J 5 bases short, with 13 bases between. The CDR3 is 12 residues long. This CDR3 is CSVFGDIHEQYF. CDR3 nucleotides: TGCAGCGTTTTTGGGGACATTCACGAGCAGTACTTC.

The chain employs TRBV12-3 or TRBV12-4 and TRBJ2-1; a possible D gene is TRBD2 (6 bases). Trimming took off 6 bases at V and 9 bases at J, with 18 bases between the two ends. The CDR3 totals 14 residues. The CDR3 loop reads CASRSAGAGTEQFF. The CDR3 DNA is TGTGCCAGCAGGTCCGCCGGAGCGGGCACTGAGCAGTTCTTC.

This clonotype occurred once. The CDR3 loop is CASAGYEQYF. The DNA for the CDR3 is TGTGCCAGCGCGGGGTACGAGCAGTACTTC. The chain recombines TRBV21-1 with TRBJ2-7; TRBD2 is taken as the D call from the table, unchecked against the DNA. TRBV21-1 is a pseudogene segment. The CDR3 runs 10 residues.

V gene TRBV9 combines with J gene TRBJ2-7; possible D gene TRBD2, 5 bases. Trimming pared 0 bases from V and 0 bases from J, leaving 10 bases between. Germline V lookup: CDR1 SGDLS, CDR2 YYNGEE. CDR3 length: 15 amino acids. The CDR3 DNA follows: TGTGCCAGCAGCGTAGGGGGAGCGGCCTCCTACGAGCAGTACTTC. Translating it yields CASSVGGAASYEQYF.

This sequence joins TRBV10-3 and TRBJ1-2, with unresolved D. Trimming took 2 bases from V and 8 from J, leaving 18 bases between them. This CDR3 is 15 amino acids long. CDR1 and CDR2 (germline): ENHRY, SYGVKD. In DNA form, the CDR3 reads TGTGCCATCAGTGAGCCGAGCAAGGGCTACGGGGGCTACACCTTC. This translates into CAISEPSKGYGGYTF.